The next 6 T cell receptor beta chains were all read from a single sample in a study of human T cells and chemical hapten exposure. One entry per CDR3 protein results from TCRdb running MiXCR on the RACE reads. The profile shows 40,000 or so distinct CDR3 sequences, roughly a tenth of them singletons. The sample's time point: patch test 2, 6 weeks after DPC sensitization. The treatment denotes: therapeutic diphenylcyclopropenone sensitization with weekly scalp DPC. Unfractionated whole blood yielded the extracted total RNA. The sequencing used whole blood, collected in connection with sensitization to the hapten diphenylcyclopropenone (DPC). These receptors were taken from a woman in her twenties or thirties with alopecia areata. Some clones in this sample may be carry-over from other donors' samples.

This clonotype was counted ten times or more. This chain connects TRBV6-1 to TRBJ2-6, with TRBD1 as a possible D gene (5 bases). V was shortened by 4 bases and J by 0 bases, with 13 bases between the two germline ends. The CDR3 consists of 17 residues. The germline V gene encodes CDR1 MNHNS and CDR2 SASEGT. CDR3: CASSVATGSSGANVLTF. As DNA, the CDR3 is TGTGCCAGCAGTGTCGCAACAGGAAGCTCTGGGGCCAACGTCCTGACTTTC.

This clonotype was seen ten or more times. The J gene is TRBJ2-1, the V gene TRBV7-2; 11 nucleotides align to TRBD2. The CDR3 covers 15 residues. J lost 7 bases, V lost 5 bases, and 7 bases had no gene match. CDR1 is SGHTA and CDR2 is FQGNSA in the germline V gene. CDR3 region: CASSGLAGGTNEQFF. In nucleotides, the CDR3 is TGTGCCAGCAGCGGGCTAGCGGGGGGCACTAATGAGCAGTTCTTC.

This clonotype occurred a few times. This sequence joins TRBV5-1 and TRBJ2-7, with 11 bases matching TRBD2. This CDR3 is 16 amino acids long. V lost 4 bases, J lost 5 bases, and 11 bases stayed unmatched. Looked up from germline, CDR1 is SGHRS and CDR2 is YFSETQ. The CDR3 is CASSQGLAGSGDEQYF. The CDR3 coding sequence is TGCGCCAGCAGCCAAGGACTAGCGGGCTCCGGAGACGAGCAGTACTTC.

This clonotype came up many times. The rearrangement links TRBV12-3 or TRBV12-4 to TRBJ2-3; D might be TRBD2 (5 bases). Trimming stripped 6 bases from V and 1 base from J, with 11 bases between. The CDR3 sequence is 14 residues long. The CDR3 loop reads CASSRTSGTDTQYF. The CDR3 nucleotides read TGTGCCAGCAGCAGGACTTCCGGCACAGATACGCAGTATTTT.

This clonotype was counted only a few times. The CDR3 DNA sequence: TGTGCCAGCAGGCGGGACGGCGATACGCAGTATTTT. This encodes CASRRDGDTQYF. V and J are TRBV12-3 or TRBV12-4 and TRBJ2-3, with a tentative D call TRBD2 (6 bases). The CDR3 totals 12 residues. Trimming shortened V by 6 bases and J by 6 bases, and 10 bases separated the two germline ends.

This clonotype was seen many times. CDR3 protein: CASSLNVRGREQYF. The CDR3 nucleotides are TGTGCCAGCAGTTTAAACGTCAGGGGGCGGGAGCAGTACTTC. The chain carries TRBV27 and TRBJ2-7, with 8 bases aligning to TRBD1. CDR1 and CDR2 (germline): MNHEY, SMNVEV (reference sequence). The CDR3 runs to 14 residues. After removal of 2 bases from V and 7 bases from J, the junction contained 7 bases not matched to a gene.